This entry lists 26 T cell receptor beta chains sequenced from one sample in a study of blood T cell repertoires in COVID-19. Libraries were prepared by immunoSEQ multiplex PCR; TCRdb keeps only in-frame clonotypes and omits some of them. This sample has some 110,000 clones; around 90% occur once, and the top ten carry 7.7%. Sequencing was performed on peripheral blood. The receptor source for this set is a human donor in a cohort sampled during active COVID-19.

The chain combines TRBV19 with TRBJ2-1; TRBD2 matches at 7 bases. The V gene end was trimmed by 3 bases and the J gene end by 8 bases; junction bases not matched to a gene: 4. Germline V gene data show CDR1 as LNHDA and CDR2 as SQIVND (reference sequence). The CDR3 has 13 residues. In DNA form, the CDR3 reads TGTGCCAGTAGTATCTCTAGCGGAGATGAGCAGTTCTTC. Translation gives CASSISSGDEQFF.

This clone was observed once. J is TRBJ2-7 and V is TRBV25-1, with TRBD1 identical over 10 bases. Germline CDR1 MGHDK, CDR2 SYGVNS. The CDR3 runs to 13 residues. J was trimmed by 8 bases and V by 8 bases; bases with no gene match: 9. CDR3 DNA sequence: TGTGCCAGCCTTCTTCCGGGACAGGGGAAGCAGTACTTC. Its protein product is CASLLPGQGKQYF.

The chain is built from TRBV5-4 and TRBJ2-1; 16 nucleotides match TRBD2. Germline V CDR1 and CDR2: SGHNT, YYREEE (reference sequence). V shed 0 bases and J 8 bases; nucleotides not matched to a gene: 8. This CDR3 comprises 18 residues. Here the CDR3 reads CASSLAMGLAGGHHEQFF. The CDR3 DNA reads TGTGCCAGCAGCTTGGCCATGGGACTAGCGGGGGGGCACCATGAGCAGTTCTTC.

V and J are TRBV19 and TRBJ2-1; 8 positions match TRBD2. With 6 bases clipped from V and 6 bases from J, the junction kept 7 bases outside the gene matches. This CDR3 contains 14 residues. CDR1 and CDR2 from the germline V gene are LNHDA and SQIVND (reference sequence). CDR3 nucleotides: TGTGCCAGTAGCGGGACTAGTCAGCGCAATGAGCAGTTCTTC. Its protein product is CASSGTSQRNEQFF.

This chain uses TRBV25-1 with TRBJ2-3; D call uncertain. CDR1 is MGHDK, CDR2 SYGVNS, per germline. The CDR3 covers 16 residues. The ends were cut back, 0 bases at V and 3 bases at J, with 13 bases in the middle. DNA for the CDR3: TGTGCCAGCAGTGAATATCGTGGAATCGGGACAGATACGCAGTATTTT. Amino acids: CASSEYRGIGTDTQYF.

The chain carries TRBV6-5 and TRBJ1-6, with 9 bases matching TRBD1. J was trimmed by 9 bases and V by 5 bases; bases with no gene match: 8. This CDR3 has 15 amino acids. Germline V gives CDR1 MNHEY, CDR2 SVGAGI. As DNA, the CDR3 is TGTGCCAGCAGTCCAAGGACAGGGGCAGGTTCACCCCTCCACTTT. It encodes CASSPRTGAGSPLHF.

This clone was detected once. V is TRBV9 and J is TRBJ2-1; D is possibly TRBD2 (7 bases). This CDR3 is 17 amino acids long. Germline CDR1 and CDR2: SGDLS and YYNGEE. V dropped 0 bases and J dropped 0 bases, with 13 bases sitting between them. The CDR3: CASSVVDGGRSYNEQFF. Written as DNA, the CDR3 is TGTGCCAGCAGCGTAGTGGACGGGGGGCGCTCCTACAATGAGCAGTTCTTC. Variable domain in full (rest from reference TRBV9 and TRBJ2-1): DSGVTQTPKHLITATGQRVTLRCSPRSGDLSVYWYQQSLDQGLQFLIQYYNGEERAKGNILERFSAQQFPDLHSELNLSSLELGDSALYFCASSVVDGGRSYNEQFFGPGTRLTVL.

The chain employs TRBV4-1 and TRBJ2-3, with TRBD2 identical over 7 bases. Germline CDR1 reads MGHRA; CDR2 reads YSYEKL. CDR3 length: 18 residues. V shed 4 bases and J 0 bases; nucleotides not matched to a gene: 13. This CDR3 is CASSPSWLTGGSTDTQYF. CDR3 in DNA: TGCGCCAGCAGCCCTTCTTGGTTGACGGGGGGTAGCACAGATACGCAGTATTTT.

The CDR3 nucleotides read TGTGCCAGCAGCTCGAGCGGGGCAGAAGTCAGGGAGCTGTTTTTT. It is translated as CASSSSGAEVRELFF. The rearrangement uses TRBV5-5 and TRBJ2-2; 7 bases are a match to TRBD2. The junction had 11 bases not matched to a gene; V was cut back by 3 bases and J by 9 bases. There are 15 residues in the CDR3. CDR1 is SGHKS, CDR2 YYEKEE, per germline (reference sequence).

This chain uses TRBV9 with TRBJ2-1; 11 bases are shared with TRBD2. The CDR3 is 16 residues long. Germline V lookup: CDR1 SGDLS, CDR2 YYNGEE. V shed 3 bases and J 6 bases; nucleotides not matched to a gene: 8. CDR3 coding DNA: TGTGCCAGCAGCGCACCTTTAGCGGGGGGGCGCAATGAGCAGTTCTTC. Amino acids: CASSAPLAGGRNEQFF.

This chain connects TRBV7-2 to TRBJ2-7; D perhaps matches TRBD2 (6 bases). V was pared by 0 bases and J by 6 bases, with 9 bases between. Germline V gene data show CDR1 as SGHTA and CDR2 as FQGNSA. There are 13 residues in the CDR3. The CDR3 region has the DNA TGTGCCAGCAGCTTAGCGCGGGGCGGCGAGCAGTACTTC. Amino acids: CASSLARGGEQYF.

V is TRBV5-8 and J is TRBJ1-6; 12 bases agree with TRBD1. V gave up 5 bases and J gave up 9 bases; unmatched junction bases: 6. The CDR3 is made up of 15 amino acids. Germline-derived CDR1 and CDR2 are SGHTS and YDEGEE. CDR3 in amino acids: CASSLRDRGRSPLHF. The CDR3 nucleotides read TGTGCCAGCAGTCTAAGGGACAGGGGGCGTTCACCCCTCCACTTT.

The J gene is TRBJ1-2, the V gene TRBV29-1; TRBD1 agrees at 8 bases. The CDR3 extends over 15 amino acids. Looked up from germline, CDR1 is SQVTM and CDR2 is ANQGSEA. Trimming removed 4 bases from V and 4 bases from J; junction bases left unmatched: 11. The CDR3 here is CSVADTGGLGYGYTF. The CDR3 nucleotides read TGCAGCGTTGCAGACACAGGGGGGCTCGGCTATGGCTACACCTTC. The complete variable domain, with remaining parts taken from reference TRBV29-1 and TRBJ1-2, reads SAVISQKPSRDICQRGTSLTIQCQVDSQVTMMFWYRQQPGQSLTLIATANQGSEATYESGFVIDKFPISRPNLTFSTLTVSNMSPEDSSIYLCSVADTGGLGYGYTFGSGTRLTVV.

The chain links TRBV7-9 to TRBJ2-7; 8 nucleotides align to TRBD1. CDR3 length: 14 residues. Trimming took 5 bases from V and 12 from J; bases not matched to a gene: 15. The germline CDR1 and CDR2 sequences are SEHNR and FQNEAQ (reference sequence). The CDR3, as DNA: TGTGCCAGCAGCGACCAGGGGGCTGGGGGTGTGGCGTACTTC. Translated, it gives CASSDQGAGGVAYF. The variable domain in full, with the rest retrieved from reference TRBV7-9 and TRBJ2-7, is DTGVSQNPRHKITKRGQNVTFRCDPISEHNRLYWYRQTLGQGPEFLTYFQNEAQLEKSRLLSDRFSAERPKGSFSTLEIQRTEQGDSAMYLCASSDQGAGGVAYFGPGTRLTVT.

The chain combines TRBV7-9 with TRBJ2-2; 14 nucleotides align to TRBD2. The CDR3 is made up of 17 amino acids. The germline CDR1 and CDR2 sequences are SEHNR and FQNEAQ (reference sequence). V trimming: 8 bases; J trimming: 2 bases; junction bases outside the gene matches: 7. This chain's CDR3 is CASFQTSGRENTGELFF. CDR3 DNA: TGTGCCAGCTTCCAGACTAGCGGGAGGGAAAACACCGGGGAGCTGTTTTTT.

The chain uses TRBV11-2 and TRBJ2-5, with 8 bases aligning to TRBD1. Germline trimming cut 4 bases from V and 4 bases from J; bases unmatched to any gene: 8. CDR3 size: 15 residues. Germline V gene sequence: CDR1 SGHAT, CDR2 FQNNGV. CDR3 protein: CASSSRTGSAETQYF. DNA of the CDR3: TGTGCCAGCAGCTCCAGGACAGGGTCCGCAGAGACCCAGTACTTC.

J is TRBJ1-4 and V is TRBV5-1; maybe TRBD1 (6 bases). The CDR3 is 13 amino acids. Between the trimmed V and J ends, which lost 4 bases and 5 bases, there was a span of 9 bases. The germline gives CDR1 SGHRS, CDR2 YFSETQ. In nucleotides, the CDR3 is TGCGCCAGCAGCGAGGACAGAAATGAAAAACTGTTTTTT. This codes for CASSEDRNEKLFF.

The rearrangement uses TRBV12-3 or TRBV12-4 and TRBJ2-1, with D perhaps TRBD1 (5 bases). V was trimmed by 7 bases and J by 1 base, leaving 8 bases between them. The length of the CDR3 is 13 residues. The CDR3, as DNA: TGTGCCAGCACCCAGGGATCCTACAATGAGCAGTTCTTC. As protein: CASTQGSYNEQFF.

V and J are TRBV9 and TRBJ2-7; 9 bases line up with TRBD1. The CDR3 has 15 residues. Trimming took 3 bases from V and 4 from J; bases not matched to a gene: 8. Looked up from germline, CDR1 is SGDLS and CDR2 is YYNGEE. CDR3 region: CASSDSGTGRYEQYF. CDR3 DNA sequence: TGTGCCAGCAGCGACTCCGGGACAGGGAGGTACGAGCAGTACTTC.

The V gene is TRBV18, the J gene TRBJ1-1; D may be TRBD1 (5 bases). V was cut by 1 base and J by 3 bases, with 12 bases left in between. The CDR3 covers 15 residues. Germline CDR1 reads KGHSH; CDR2 reads LQKENI. This CDR3 is CASSPQGLADTEAFF. DNA of the CDR3: TGTGCCAGCTCACCACAGGGGTTGGCGGACACTGAAGCTTTCTTT.

The genes are TRBV24-1 and TRBJ2-3, with 13 bases lining up with TRBD2. J lost 3 bases, V lost 4 bases, and 6 bases had no gene match. Looked up from germline, CDR1 is KGHDR and CDR2 is SFDVKD. There are 17 residues in the CDR3. The chain's CDR3 is CATSDLGLAGDTDTQYF. The CDR3 DNA sequence: TGTGCCACCAGTGACCTAGGACTAGCGGGAGATACAGATACGCAGTATTTT.

This chain connects TRBV7-2 to TRBJ2-7, with 8 bases lining up with TRBD1. Germline V CDR1 and CDR2: SGHTA, FQGNSA. J gave up 0 bases and V 5 bases, and 9 bases lay outside the gene matches. CDR3 length equals 16 residues. CDR3 amino acids: CASSPRTGTLSYEQYF. For the CDR3, the DNA is TGTGCCAGCAGCCCGCGGACAGGGACCCTCTCCTACGAGCAGTACTTC.

V and J are TRBV19 and TRBJ2-7, with a tentative D call TRBD1 (6 bases). This CDR3 spans 15 amino acids. Germline CDR1 and CDR2: LNHDA and SQIVND (reference sequence). V was clipped by 4 bases and J by 5 bases, with 18 bases between them. CDR3 nucleotide sequence: TGTGCCAGTAGTACCCCCGGTGCAGGGGCCAACGAGCAGTACTTC. Encoded protein: CASSTPGAGANEQYF.

The V gene is TRBV19, the J gene TRBJ1-5; 8 bases align to TRBD1. There are 18 residues in the CDR3. In germline, CDR1 is LNHDA, CDR2 SQIVND (reference sequence). The V gene end was trimmed by 3 bases and the J gene end by 4 bases; junction bases not matched to a gene: 14. The CDR3 region is CASSIPATGDFSNQPQHF. DNA for the CDR3: TGTGCCAGTAGTATCCCCGCGACAGGGGACTTCTCAAATCAGCCCCAGCATTTT. The full variable domain, in which reference TRBV19 and TRBJ1-5 provide the parts outside the CDR3, is DGGITQSPKYLFRKEGQNVTLSCEQNLNHDAMYWYRQDPGQGLRLIYYSQIVNDFQKGDIAEGYSVSREKKESFPLTVTSAQKNPTAFYLCASSIPATGDFSNQPQHFGDGTRLSIL.

Of note for this clone: The junction does not match germline at one end; this may be a read error. The chain is built from TRBV29-1 and TRBJ1-5; 7 bases align to TRBD1. CDR3 length equals 13 residues. The germline V gene encodes CDR1 SQVTM and CDR2 ANQGSEA. CDR3 sequence reads: CSVEGGAGQPQHF. In DNA form, the CDR3 reads TGCAGCGTCGAAGGGGGCGCAGGGCAGCCCCAGCATTTT.

This chain connects TRBV3-1 (or the pseudogene TRBV3-2) to TRBJ2-1; 8 bases align to TRBD2. The V segment lost 5 bases and the J segment 2 bases; nucleotides outside the gene matches: 5. Germline V gene data show CDR1 as LGHDT and CDR2 as YNNKEL (reference sequence). The CDR3 sequence is 15 residues long. DNA for the CDR3: TGTGCCAGCAGCATAAGCGGGGGTCCCTACAATGAGCAGTTCTTC. Protein product: CASSISGGPYNEQFF.